The present T cell receptor (beta chain) was sequenced within a study of graft-versus-host responses after intestinal transplantation. On the study more broadly: The recipients all started with anti-thymocyte globulin induction and then took tacrolimus and steroids for 2 to 3 years. Findings of the study overall: Declines in HvG clones occurring early post-transplant were associated with peak circulating GvH clone levels. Marrow from the recipient contained GvH clones, some of which had appeared first in ileum or blood.

Assay used: immunoSEQ multiplex PCR; TCRdb lists only in-frame clones, some missing. The sample has over 7,500 clones; around four fifths are singletons. Intraepithelial plus lamina propria lymphocytes were released by processing graft tissue. As regards this clone: Antigen specificity is unknown.

The sample here was ileum tissue, taken about 470 days after intestinal transplantation. The source of this sequence is a human patient who received an intestinal transplant, so some T cells may come from the graft donor.

CDR3 in DNA: TGTGCCAGCAGTCGACAGGGGCCGCCCTACGAGCAGTACTTC. Translating it yields CASSRQGPPYEQYF. The chain has TRBV28 and TRBJ2-5; 8 bases are a match to TRBD1. The J call may be faulty, since TRBJ2-7 better matches the DNA end. The germline V gene encodes CDR1 MDHEN and CDR2 SYDVKM. There are 14 residues in the CDR3.